These 14 T cell receptor beta chains were sequenced from one sample in a study of cytomegalovirus exposure and HLA in healthy donors (dated by TCRdb to 2017 to 2019). The library was produced with the immunoSEQ multiplex PCR assay. The multiplex PCR relied on a mix of 60 forward primers for TCR Vbeta segments and 13 reverse primers for TCR Jbeta segments. TCRdb's version of the immuneACCESS table is confined to in-frame rearrangements and falls short of the full clone set. An unresolved V gene accounts for under half of the shortfall where checked; the remainder is of unknown origin. The sample has about 77,000 clones on record, more than 75% of them singletons. Clones ranked in the top ten supply around 3.6% of the sample. The source material was PBMCs. Source of these receptors: a man aged 40-50 years in good health and CMV-seronegative.

The CDR3 coding sequence is TGTGCCAACGGGGTCAATTCACCCCTCCACTTT. Translating gives CANGVNSPLHF. This chain joins TRBV6-1 and TRBJ1-6; D unclear. In germline, CDR1 is MNHNS, CDR2 SASEGT. V was trimmed by 10 bases and J by 7 bases, leaving 8 bases between them. This CDR3 is built from 11 residues.

This chain connects TRBV7-9 to TRBJ2-3, with 7 bases aligning to TRBD1. This CDR3 has 14 residues. The V and J ends lost 5 bases and 2 bases, in that order; junction bases with no gene match: 4. Germline values: CDR1 SEHNR, CDR2 FQNEAQ (reference sequence). DNA of the CDR3: TGTGCCAGCAGCCCCGGGACAGACACAGATACGCAGTATTTT. Protein: CASSPGTDTDTQYF.

The rearrangement uses TRBV14 and TRBJ1-6; D not resolved. The V gene's germline CDR1 is SGHDN and CDR2 FVKESK. The V and J ends lost 0 bases and 8 bases respectively, with 5 bases between them. The CDR3 has 13 residues. Here the CDR3 DNA reads TGTGCCAGCAGCCAAGAAGCATATTCACCCCTCCACTTT. Its translation is CASSQEAYSPLHF.

This chain uses TRBV5-1 with TRBJ2-5, with 10 bases that match TRBD2. Gene TRBJ2-7 matches the end of the DNA better, so the J call may be wrong. Germline V CDR1 and CDR2: SGHRS, YFSETQ. The CDR3 contains 13 residues. CDR3 sequence reads: CASSQRGGYEQYF. CDR3 coding DNA: TGCGCCAGCAGCCAGCGGGGGGGGTACGAGCAGTACTTC.

The rearrangement links TRBV5-1 to TRBJ2-5; D perhaps matches TRBD2 (5 bases). The V gene lost 2 bases and the J gene lost 3 bases, with 11 bases spanning the gap. The CDR3 runs 14 residues. Germline V gene lookup returns CDR1 SGHRS and CDR2 YFSETQ. CDR3 amino acids: CASSLLTNKETQYF. The CDR3 nucleotides read TGCGCCAGCAGCTTATTGACTAACAAAGAGACCCAGTACTTC.

V gene TRBV9 combines with J gene TRBJ2-3, with 8 bases lining up with TRBD2. Germline V gene sequence: CDR1 SGDLS, CDR2 YYNGEE. V dropped 0 bases and J dropped 0; count of bases not matched to a gene: 0. CDR3 length: 15 residues. This chain's CDR3 is CASSVVAGSTDTQYF. CDR3 sequence (DNA): TGTGCCAGCAGCGTAGTAGCGGGGAGCACAGATACGCAGTATTTT.

The chain is built from TRBV4-2 and TRBJ1-5; 9 bases match TRBD1. Germline loops: CDR1 LGHNA, CDR2 YNFKEQ. Trimming removed 4 bases from V and 3 bases from J; junction bases left unmatched: 4. The CDR3 contains 15 residues. The CDR3 DNA sequence: TGTGCCAGCAGCCTGGGACAGGGTCCCAATCAGCCCCAGCATTTT. Residues: CASSLGQGPNQPQHF.

This sequence joins TRBV19 and TRBJ2-5; 9 bases align to TRBD1. V shed 5 bases and J 3 bases; nucleotides not matched to a gene: 1. The CDR3 loop spans 13 amino acids. Germline CDR1 is LNHDA and CDR2 is SQIVND (reference sequence). DNA for the CDR3: TGTGCCAGTAGTTGGGACAGGGAAGAGACCCAGTACTTC. It yields the protein CASSWDREETQYF. Looking up the rest from reference TRBV19 and TRBJ2-5 gives the full variable domain: DGGITQSPKYLFRKEGQNVTLSCEQNLNHDAMYWYRQDPGQGLRLIYYSQIVNDFQKGDIAEGYSVSREKKESFPLTVTSAQKNPTAFYLCASSWDREETQYFGPGTRLLVL.

The chain carries TRBV28 and TRBJ1-5; D call uncertain. CDR3 size: 15 residues. Germline assignment: CDR1 MDHEN and CDR2 SYDVKM. The V end lost 7 bases, the J end lost 2 bases, and 15 bases lay between the germline ends. The CDR3, as DNA: TGTGCCAGCACCTCCGGAGTAGGTGGCAATCAGCCCCAGCATTTT. Amino acid sequence: CASTSGVGGNQPQHF.

The rearrangement links TRBV7-3 to TRBJ1-1; 8 bases fit TRBD1. The CDR3 has 16 amino acids. V dropped 5 bases and J dropped 6; count of bases not matched to a gene: 14. Germline CDR1 SGHTA, CDR2 FQGTGA. The CDR3 loop is CASSPNPGQGISEAFF. The CDR3 DNA sequence: TGTGCCAGCAGCCCTAACCCAGGACAGGGAATCTCTGAAGCTTTCTTT.

The chain recombines TRBV2 with TRBJ2-3; perhaps TRBD1 as D (6 bases). V lost 5 bases and J 5 bases, leaving 23 bases between the germline ends. In germline, CDR1 is SNHLY, CDR2 FYNNEI. The CDR3 is made up of 17 amino acids. CDR3 sequence reads: CASSIAGTSYSKDTQYF. The DNA for the CDR3 is TGTGCCAGCAGTATAGCCGGGACATCTTATAGTAAAGATACGCAGTATTTT.

The chain combines TRBV2 with TRBJ1-6; D may be TRBD1 (6 bases). Between the trimmed V and J ends, which lost 9 bases and 6 bases, there was a span of 15 bases. In germline, CDR1 is SNHLY, CDR2 FYNNEI. CDR3 length: 14 amino acids. This CDR3 is CASTGTNSNSPLHF. The CDR3 nucleotides are TGTGCCAGTACAGGGACGAATTCTAATTCACCCCTCCACTTT.

This chain links TRBV5-4 with TRBJ1-2, with 9 nucleotides matching TRBD1. V gave up 0 bases and J gave up 3 bases; unmatched junction bases: 3. The CDR3 contains 15 residues. Germline V gene data show CDR1 as SGHNT and CDR2 as YYREEE (reference sequence). The DNA for the CDR3 is TGTGCCAGCAGCTTGGGGACAGGGGATTACTATGGCTACACCTTC. Amino acid sequence: CASSLGTGDYYGYTF.

This clone has more than one count but fewer than ten. The rearrangement links TRBV7-8 to TRBJ2-5; D call uncertain. The tail of the sequence fits TRBJ2-7 better, so the J call may be wrong. CDR1 is SGHVS, CDR2 FQNEAQ, per germline. The CDR3 has 11 residues. The DNA for the CDR3 is TGTGCCAGCAGCTTATTCCACGAGCAGTACTTC. It specifies CASSLFHEQYF.